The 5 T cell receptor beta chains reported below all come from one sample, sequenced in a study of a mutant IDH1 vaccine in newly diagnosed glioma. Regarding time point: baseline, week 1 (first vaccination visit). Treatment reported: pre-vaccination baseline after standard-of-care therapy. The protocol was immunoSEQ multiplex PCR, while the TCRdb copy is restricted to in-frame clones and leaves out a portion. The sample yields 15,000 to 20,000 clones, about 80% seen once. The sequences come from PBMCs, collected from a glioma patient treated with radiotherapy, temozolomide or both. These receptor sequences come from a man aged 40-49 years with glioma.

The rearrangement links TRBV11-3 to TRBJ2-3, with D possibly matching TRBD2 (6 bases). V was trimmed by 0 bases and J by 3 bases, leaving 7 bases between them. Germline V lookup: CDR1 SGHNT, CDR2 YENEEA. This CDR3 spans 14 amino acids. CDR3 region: CASSLDAGTDTQYF. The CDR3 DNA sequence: TGTGCCAGCAGCTTAGATGCGGGAACAGATACGCAGTATTTT. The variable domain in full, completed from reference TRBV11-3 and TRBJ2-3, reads EAGVVQSPRYKIIEKKQPVAFWCNPISGHNTLYWYLQNLGQGPELLIRYENEEAVDDSQLPKDRFSAERLKGVDSTLKIQPAELGDSAVYLCASSLDAGTDTQYFGPGTRLTVL.

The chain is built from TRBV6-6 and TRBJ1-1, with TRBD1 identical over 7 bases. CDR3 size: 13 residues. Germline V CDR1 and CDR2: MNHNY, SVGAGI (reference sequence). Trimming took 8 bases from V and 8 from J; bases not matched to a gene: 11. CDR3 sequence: CASRLLDRDEAFF. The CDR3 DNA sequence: TGTGCCAGCCGACTCCTCGACAGGGACGAAGCTTTCTTT.

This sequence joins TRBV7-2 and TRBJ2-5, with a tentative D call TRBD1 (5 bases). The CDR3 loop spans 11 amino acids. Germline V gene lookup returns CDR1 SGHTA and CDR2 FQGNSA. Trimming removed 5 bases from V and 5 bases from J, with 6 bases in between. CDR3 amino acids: CASSPGETQYF. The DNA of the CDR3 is TGTGCCAGCAGCCCAGGGGAGACCCAGTACTTC.

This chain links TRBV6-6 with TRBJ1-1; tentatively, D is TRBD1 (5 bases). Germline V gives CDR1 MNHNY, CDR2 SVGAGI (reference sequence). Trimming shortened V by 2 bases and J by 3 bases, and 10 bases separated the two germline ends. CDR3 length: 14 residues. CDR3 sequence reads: CASSYGREDTEAFF. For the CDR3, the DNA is TGTGCCAGCAGTTACGGCAGGGAGGACACTGAAGCTTTCTTT.

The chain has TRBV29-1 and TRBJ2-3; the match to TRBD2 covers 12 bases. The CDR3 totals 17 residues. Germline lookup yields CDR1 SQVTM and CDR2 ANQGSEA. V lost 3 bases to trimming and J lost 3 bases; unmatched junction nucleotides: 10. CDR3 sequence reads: CSVEDPLAGGETDTQYF. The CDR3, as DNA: TGCAGCGTTGAGGATCCGCTAGCGGGAGGGGAGACAGATACGCAGTATTTT.